This entry features one T cell receptor (beta chain) sequence. These data come from a study of a mutant IDH1 vaccine in newly diagnosed glioma. About the study: Treated patients comprised around 62% males and approximately 38% females, mean age about 43 years. Antecedent treatment encompassed radiotherapy, temozolomide, or their combination; the majority received both.

Indicated time point: baseline, week 1 (first vaccination visit). The treatment is: pre-vaccination baseline after standard-of-care therapy. Germline CDR1 MNHEY, CDR2 SVGAGI. Trimming cost V 5 bases and J 0 bases; bases outside gene matches: 5. There are 15 residues in the CDR3. Data came from immunoSEQ multiplex PCR; TCRdb stores just in-frame clones and leaves some out. The repertoire holds roughly 21,000 clones, with roughly 84% as singletons. Sequenced here: PBMCs, sampled from a glioma patient treated with radiotherapy, temozolomide or both. V gene TRBV6-5 combines with J gene TRBJ2-7; 9 nucleotides agree with TRBD1. The source of this sequence is a man between 40 and 49 years old with glioma. CDR3 in amino acids: CASSPTGGSSYEQYF. In nucleotides, the CDR3 is TGTGCCAGCAGTCCAACAGGGGGCAGCTCCTACGAGCAGTACTTC.